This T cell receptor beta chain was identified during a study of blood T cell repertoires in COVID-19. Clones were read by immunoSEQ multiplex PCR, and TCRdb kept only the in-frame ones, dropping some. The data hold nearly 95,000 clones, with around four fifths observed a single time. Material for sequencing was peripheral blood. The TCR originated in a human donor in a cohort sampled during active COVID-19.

This CDR3 is CASSQTMNTEAFF. The CDR3 coding sequence is TGTGCCAGCAGTCAGACTATGAACACTGAAGCTTTCTTT. The chain carries TRBV2 and TRBJ1-1; D not resolved. Trimming stripped 5 bases from V and 0 bases from J, with 7 bases between. CDR1 is SNHLY, CDR2 FYNNEI, per germline. CDR3 length: 13 amino acids.